These T cell receptor beta chains were read from a single sample in a study of blood T cell repertoires in COVID-19. Sequenced by immunoSEQ multiplex PCR; TCRdb stores in-frame clones only, minus some. The table shows around 450,000 clones, with approximately 86% occurring only once. The sample comprised PBMCs or T cells enriched from blood (not recorded which). The origin of the receptors is a woman aged 18-29 years who had recovered from COVID-19. The CDR3 runs from the conserved cysteine through the conserved F or W. The D gene is left open where the match is weak. Size is stated for part of the rows, as once, few or many counts, or as a class when the clone is expanded.

size	D	V	J	CDR3	DNA
.	.	TRBV5-1	TRBJ1-5	CASSLSGFYQPQHF	TGCGCCAGCAGCTTGTCAGGGTTTTATCAGCCCCAGCATTTT
.	TRBD1	TRBV6-6	TRBJ2-5	CASRGGIEETQYF	TGTGCCAGTAGAGGGGGCATAGAGGAGACCCAGTACTTC
.	.	TRBV2	TRBJ1-6	CASSPSRGESPLHF	TGTGCCAGCAGTCCCTCTCGGGGTGAATCACCCCTCCACTTT
few	.	TRBV2	TRBJ1-1	CASRSDREAFF	TGTGCCAGCAGATCCGACAGGGAAGCTTTCTTT
.	.	TRBV15	TRBJ1-1	CATSVDNRAEAFF	TGTGCCACCAGCGTCGATAACCGGGCTGAAGCTTTCTTT
.	TRBD1	TRBV5-1	TRBJ1-1	CASGTGGGTEAFF	TGCGCCAGCGGGACAGGGGGCGGAACTGAAGCTTTCTTT
.	.	TRBV15	TRBJ1-1	CATSRASAGTEAFF	TGTGCCACCAGCAGAGCTTCCGCGGGTACTGAAGCTTTCTTT
.	TRBD1	TRBV6-5	TRBJ2-7	CASSFSGQSYEQYF	TGTGCCAGCAGTTTCTCGGGACAGTCCTACGAGCAGTACTTC
.	.	TRBV30	TRBJ1-1	CAWSTLRGGGEAFF	TGTGCCTGGAGCACGCTACGCGGGGGAGGTGAAGCTTTCTTT
.	TRBD2	TRBV7-6	TRBJ2-1	CASSQGGLDEQFF	TGTGCCAGCAGTCAGGGAGGGCTCGATGAGCAGTTCTTC
.	.	TRBV5-1	TRBJ2-2	CASSSSPGKVGELFF	TGCGCCAGCAGCTCAAGTCCAGGGAAGGTCGGGGAGCTGTTTTTT
few	.	TRBV7-2	TRBJ2-5	CASSKRIEETQYF	TGTGCCAGCAGCAAGAGGATAGAAGAGACCCAGTACTTC
.	.	TRBV19	TRBJ1-1	CASSPGQGQMNTEAFF	TGTGCCAGTAGTCCGGGGCAGGGACAAATGAACACTGAAGCTTTCTTT